Following are 18 T cell receptor beta chains from one sample sequenced in a study of identifying expanded T cells in peripheral blood. Produced via immunoSEQ multiplex PCR; TCRdb's table is partial and in-frame only. The repertoire holds approximately 50,000 clones, with less than 85% as singletons. The sample taken for sequencing was blood. The receptors were gathered from a person between 18 and 75 years old in good health.

The chain combines TRBV19 with TRBJ2-7, with D perhaps given as TRBD1 or TRBD2 (5 bases each). The CDR3 covers 13 residues. Trimming removed 4 bases at V and 4 bases at J, with 11 bases between. Germline lookup yields CDR1 LNHDA and CDR2 SQIVND (reference sequence). The CDR3 DNA reads as TGTGCCAGTAGTAGGGACGGACGGTACGAGCAGTACTTC. Translation gives CASSRDGRYEQYF.

V gene TRBV11-3 combines with J gene TRBJ2-3; 10 nucleotides line up with TRBD2. Trimming at V came to 1 base and at J to 3 bases, leaving 7 bases not matched to a gene. CDR1 is SGHNT, CDR2 YENEEA, per germline. The CDR3 is made up of 17 amino acids. CDR3 nucleotide sequence: TGTGCCAGCAGCTTAGCATCTAGCGGGAGAGCGACAGATACGCAGTATTTT. Translating it yields CASSLASSGRATDTQYF.

The chain combines TRBV5-6 with TRBJ1-1; possibly TRBD1 for D (6 bases). This CDR3 comprises 14 residues. CDR1 SGHDT and CDR2 YYEEEE come from the germline V gene. Trimming pared 4 bases from V and 3 bases from J, leaving 13 bases between. This CDR3 is CASSPRGAYTEAFF. DNA of the CDR3: TGTGCCAGCAGCCCGAGGGGGGCTTACACTGAAGCTTTCTTT.

J is TRBJ1-4 and V is TRBV19, with 7 bases that match TRBD1. This CDR3 is built from 15 residues. V lost 5 bases, J lost 8 bases, and 11 bases stayed unmatched. CDR1 is LNHDA and CDR2 is SQIVND in the germline V gene (reference sequence). DNA for the CDR3: TGTGCCAGTAGTGCACAGGGGCTCAACAAAGAAAAACTGTTTTTT. Translated: CASSAQGLNKEKLFF.

V and J are TRBV30 and TRBJ1-4; 7 bases line up with TRBD1. Losses at the gene ends were 6 bases for V and 7 bases for J; bases not matched to a gene: 8. CDR1 and CDR2 (germline): GTSNPN, SVGIG (reference sequence). The CDR3 covers 13 residues. CDR3 in DNA: TGTGCCTGTTCGACAGGGTCGGGTGAAAAACTGTTTTTT. This translates into CACSTGSGEKLFF.

This CDR3 is CASSVEGIGTGGLGTEAFF. DNA of the CDR3: TGTGCCAGCAGCGTAGAAGGAATCGGGACAGGGGGTCTTGGAACTGAAGCTTTCTTT. The rearrangement uses TRBV9 and TRBJ1-1; 11 nucleotides match TRBD1. This CDR3 has 19 residues. With V trimmed by 0 bases and J by 5 bases, 15 bases remained unmatched. Germline assignment: CDR1 SGDLS and CDR2 YYNGEE.

Relative to its sample, this clone is medium-sized. The chain links TRBV14 to TRBJ2-3; a possible D gene is TRBD2 (5 bases). The germline V gene has CDR1 SGHDN and CDR2 FVKESK. Trimming cost V 2 bases and J 0 bases, with 9 bases left between them. The CDR3 is made up of 15 amino acids. The DNA for the CDR3 is TGTGCCAGCAGCCAAACCGGACTTAGCACAGATACGCAGTATTTT. Translation: CASSQTGLSTDTQYF.

This clone was seen only a few times. In DNA, the CDR3 is TGTGCCAGCAGCTCCGCCGGACTCGGCCAAGAGACCCAGTACTTC. This gives the protein CASSSAGLGQETQYF. The chain carries TRBV7-2 and TRBJ2-5, with D perhaps TRBD2 (5 bases). The ends were cut back, 4 bases at V and 1 base at J, with 13 bases in the middle. CDR3 length equals 15 residues. In germline, CDR1 is SGHTA, CDR2 FQGNSA.

The V and J genes are TRBV5-6 and TRBJ1-2; D call uncertain. Deletions cut 4 bases from V and 5 bases from J, with 12 bases between. The V gene's germline CDR1 is SGHDT and CDR2 YYEEEE. This CDR3 is built from 13 residues. In nucleotides, the CDR3 is TGTGCCAGCAGCCTCCGATCGTCTTATGGCTACACCTTC. Protein sequence: CASSLRSSYGYTF.

By share, this clone counts as medium-sized. The chain recombines TRBV29-1 with TRBJ2-1; 10 bases fit TRBD1. CDR1 is SQVTM and CDR2 is ANQGSEA in the germline V gene. V trimming: 1 base; J trimming: 5 bases; junction bases outside the gene matches: 8. CDR3 length equals 16 residues. In nucleotides, the CDR3 is TGCAGCGTTGAAGCCCCACGGGACAGGGGCCACAATGAGCAGTTCTTC. Its translation is CSVEAPRDRGHNEQFF.

The chain is built from TRBV11-2 and TRBJ2-7, with D perhaps TRBD2 (6 bases). Germline V CDR1 and CDR2: SGHAT, FQNNGV. V was trimmed by 5 bases and J by 6 bases, leaving 26 bases between them. The CDR3 has 17 amino acids. The CDR3 protein is CASSPTQTSIIPSEQYV. In DNA form, the CDR3 reads TGTGCCAGCAGCCCCACACAGACTAGTATCATCCCTTCCGAGCAGTACGTC.

This clone was counted once. In nucleotides, the CDR3 is TGTGCCAGCAGCTTAGCGACAGGGGAGCAGTACGTC. Translation gives CASSLATGEQYV. This sequence joins TRBV7-3 and TRBJ2-7; 7 bases fit TRBD1. The CDR3 is made up of 12 amino acids. With V trimmed by 2 bases and J by 7 bases, 2 bases remained unmatched. Germline V gives CDR1 SGHTA, CDR2 FQGTGA.

The chain recombines TRBV7-9 with TRBJ2-5; weak D call: TRBD1 (5 bases). CDR3 length: 15 residues. Deletions cut 1 base from V and 5 bases from J, with 14 bases between. Germline-derived CDR1 and CDR2 are SEHNR and FQNEAQ (reference sequence). CDR3 DNA: TGTGCCAGCAGCTTAGTTGGCAGGGCGGACGAGACCCAGTACTTC. This codes for CASSLVGRADETQYF.

The V gene is TRBV5-1, the J gene TRBJ2-5, with a weak D call TRBD2 (5 bases). This CDR3 has 15 residues. Germline values: CDR1 SGHRS, CDR2 YFSETQ. V lost 5 bases, J lost 7 bases, and 21 bases lay in between. Here the CDR3 DNA reads TGCGCCAGCAGTTCAGCAGGAGGCGGATCGGGGACCCAGTACTTC. This codes for CASSSAGGGSGTQYF.

The chain links TRBV5-4 to TRBJ2-7; 9 nucleotides agree with TRBD2. V trimming: 0 bases; J trimming: 1 base; junction bases outside the gene matches: 2. This CDR3 region has 15 residues. In germline, CDR1 is SGHNT, CDR2 YYREEE (reference sequence). The CDR3 DNA is TGTGCCAGCAGCTTGGGGGCGGGAGGGTCCTACGAGCAGTACTTC. Its protein product is CASSLGAGGSYEQYF.

V gene TRBV5-1 combines with J gene TRBJ2-3; 10 positions agree with TRBD1. J gave up 4 bases and V 8 bases, and 7 bases lay outside the gene matches. The CDR3 is 14 residues long. CDR1 and CDR2 from the germline V gene are SGHRS and YFSETQ. The CDR3 is CASTDRGHADTQYF. CDR3 DNA sequence: TGCGCCAGTACCGACAGGGGGCATGCAGATACGCAGTATTTT.

The rearrangement uses TRBV5-1 and TRBJ1-6; D uncertain. The CDR3 is 13 amino acids. The germline V gene encodes CDR1 SGHRS and CDR2 YFSETQ. The V and J ends lost 4 bases and 9 bases respectively, with 11 bases between them. The CDR3 spells CASSPQGRSPLHF. In nucleotides, the CDR3 is TGCGCCAGCAGCCCCCAAGGACGTTCACCCCTCCACTTT.

The CDR3 nucleotides are TGTGCCAGCAGCGTAGAGGCCTCTAACAGGGTGAACACTGAAGCTTTCTTT. Translating it yields CASSVEASNRVNTEAFF. The V and J genes are TRBV9 and TRBJ1-1, with D possibly matching TRBD1 (6 bases). Germline V lookup: CDR1 SGDLS, CDR2 YYNGEE. The CDR3 runs 17 residues. V shed 0 bases and J shed 0 bases, with 15 bases lying between them.